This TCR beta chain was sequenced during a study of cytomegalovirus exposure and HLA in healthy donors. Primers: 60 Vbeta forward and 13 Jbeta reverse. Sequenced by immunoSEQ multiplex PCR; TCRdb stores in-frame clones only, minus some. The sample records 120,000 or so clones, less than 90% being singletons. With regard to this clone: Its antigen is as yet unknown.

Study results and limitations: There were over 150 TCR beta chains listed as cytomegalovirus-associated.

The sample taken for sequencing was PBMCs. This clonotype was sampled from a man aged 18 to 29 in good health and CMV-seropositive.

The CDR3: CASSQLLGGNTEAFF. The DNA of the CDR3 is TGCGCCAGCAGCCAACTACTCGGGGGGAACACTGAAGCTTTCTTT. The chain combines TRBV4-1 with TRBJ1-1; the D gene is possibly TRBD1 (5 bases). The CDR3 loop spans 15 amino acids. Trimming took 2 bases from V and 1 from J, leaving 11 bases between them. CDR1 MGHRA and CDR2 YSYEKL come from the germline V gene.